The 31 T cell receptor beta chains given below trace back to one sample, sequenced in a study of technical replicates of blood from a few donors. TCRdb keeps only in-frame clones here, not all; method: immunoSEQ multiplex PCR. This sample has approximately 79,000 clones, with roughly 97% found just once. Sequencing used T cells isolated from PBMCs. The receptors stem from a human donor in good health.

The V call is TRBV7-2, the J call TRBJ1-5; TRBD1 matches 9 bases. Germline loops: CDR1 SGHTA, CDR2 FQGNSA. J was trimmed by 5 bases and V by 5 bases; bases with no gene match: 4. The CDR3 spans 14 residues. CDR3 region: CASSLNRGHQPQHF. The CDR3 DNA reads TGTGCCAGCAGCCTCAACAGGGGGCATCAGCCCCAGCATTTT.

V is TRBV18 and J is TRBJ1-4; 11 bases line up with TRBD1. V lost 3 bases and J lost 10; bases outside the gene matches: 10. There are 16 residues in the CDR3. Per germline, CDR1 KGHSH and CDR2 LQKENI. The CDR3 is CASSPLTGTGGGKLFF. The CDR3 DNA reads as TGTGCCAGCTCACCTCTGACCGGGACAGGGGGGGGAAAACTGTTTTTT.

This clone showed up just once. The chain links TRBV11-3 to TRBJ2-7; possibly TRBD2 for D (7 bases). Trimming pared 7 bases from V and 2 bases from J, leaving 12 bases between. From germline, CDR1 is SGHNT and CDR2 YENEEA. CDR3 length: 13 amino acids. CDR3: CASTGRGAYEQYF. CDR3 bases: TGTGCCAGCACTGGGAGGGGGGCCTACGAGCAGTACTTC.

This rearrangement joins TRBV30 to TRBJ2-1; TRBD1 might be the D (6 bases). V was shortened by 4 bases and J by 5 bases, with 9 bases between the two germline ends. CDR3 size: 12 residues. Per the germline V gene, CDR1 is GTSNPN and CDR2 is SVGIG (reference sequence). As DNA, the CDR3 is TGTGCCTGGATCACAGGGAACAATGAGCAGTTCTTC. This sequence encodes CAWITGNNEQFF.

V is TRBV9 and J is TRBJ2-7; TRBD1 matches 9 bases. The germline V gene encodes CDR1 SGDLS and CDR2 YYNGEE. The J segment lost 3 bases and the V segment lost 2 bases, leaving 9 bases of the junction unmatched. The CDR3 covers 16 residues. The CDR3 coding sequence is TGTGCCAGCAGCGTTAGGTCCGAGGACAGGGGCTACGAGCAGTACTTC. This encodes CASSVRSEDRGYEQYF.

This clone was found a few times. The rearrangement joins TRBV5-6 to TRBJ2-1, with D maybe TRBD2 (6 bases). The germline V and J ends were trimmed by 0 bases and 5 bases, with 6 bases remaining between them. This CDR3 spans 13 amino acids. Germline CDR1 SGHDT, CDR2 YYEEEE. CDR3 coding DNA: TGTGCCAGCAGCTTGGGGGGGGACAATGAGCAGTTCTTC. Translated: CASSLGGDNEQFF.

The chain uses TRBV6-6 and TRBJ2-1; tentative D call: TRBD2 (5 bases). The germline V and J ends were trimmed by 0 bases and 1 base, with 10 bases remaining between them. This CDR3 has 16 amino acids. Germline loops: CDR1 MNHNY, CDR2 SVGAGI (reference sequence). This CDR3 is CASSYSLGVSYNEQFF. The CDR3 DNA sequence: TGTGCCAGCAGTTACTCGCTCGGGGTTTCCTACAATGAGCAGTTCTTC.

The rearrangement links TRBV28 to TRBJ2-4; D is unclear. The CDR3 contains 13 residues. Germline CDR1 is MDHEN and CDR2 is SYDVKM. With 10 bases removed from V and 1 base from J, the gap between germline ends came to 11 bases. The CDR3 loop reads CATKDSAKNIQYF. CDR3 in DNA: TGTGCCACCAAAGACTCGGCCAAAAACATTCAGTACTTC.

The gene calls are TRBV7-9 and TRBJ1-1; 7 nucleotides agree with TRBD1. The CDR3 consists of 16 residues. CDR1 and CDR2 from the germline V gene are SEHNR and FQNEAQ (reference sequence). V shed 4 bases and J 0 bases; nucleotides not matched to a gene: 8. CDR3 sequence: CASSSTPTGVNTEAFF. CDR3 sequence (DNA): TGTGCCAGCAGCTCGACGCCCACAGGGGTGAACACTGAAGCTTTCTTT.

The CDR3 loop is CASLTGNTEAFF. CDR3 in DNA: TGTGCCAGCCTAACAGGGAACACTGAAGCTTTCTTT. V and J are TRBV6-5 and TRBJ1-1; tentative D call: TRBD1 (5 bases). V lost 8 bases to trimming and J lost 1 base, with 8 bases between them. This CDR3 comprises 12 residues. CDR1 and CDR2 from the germline V gene are MNHEY and SVGAGI.

V and J are TRBV4-1 and TRBJ2-1; TRBD2 matches 8 bases. The V and J ends lost 1 base and 6 bases, in that order; junction bases with no gene match: 8. Germline V gene data show CDR1 as MGHRA and CDR2 as YSYEKL. This CDR3 has 16 residues. The CDR3 spells CASSQVPGGPFNEQFF. In nucleotides, the CDR3 is TGCGCCAGCAGCCAAGTACCGGGAGGGCCGTTCAATGAGCAGTTCTTC.

In this sample, this clone turned up once. The rearrangement links TRBV7-2 to TRBJ1-2; maybe TRBD1 (6 bases). Germline V CDR1 and CDR2: SGHTA, FQGNSA. The CDR3 covers 14 residues. With 4 bases removed from V and 5 bases from J, the gap between germline ends came to 14 bases. In nucleotides, the CDR3 is TGTGCCAGCAGCTCTCCGACAGGTTTTTATGGCTACACCTTC. It specifies CASSSPTGFYGYTF.

The chain recombines TRBV29-1 with TRBJ2-5; D might be TRBD1 (5 bases). The V gene's germline CDR1 is SQVTM and CDR2 ANQGSEA. V shed 2 bases and J shed 3 bases, with 10 bases lying between them. This CDR3 spans 13 amino acids. Here the CDR3 DNA reads TGCAGCGTTGAATCAGAAGGGGAAGAGACCCAGTACTTC. This gives the protein CSVESEGEETQYF.

The chain employs TRBV7-8 and TRBJ2-1, with 11 nucleotides matching TRBD2. The germline gives CDR1 SGHVS, CDR2 FQNEAQ. This CDR3 region has 18 residues. The J segment lost 0 bases and the V segment lost 5 bases, leaving 9 bases of the junction unmatched. CDR3 region: CASSTRLAGMSSYNEQFF. In DNA form, the CDR3 reads TGTGCCAGCAGCACCCGACTAGCGGGAATGAGCTCCTACAATGAGCAGTTCTTC.

The V gene is TRBV11-3, the J gene TRBJ2-2; the D gene is possibly TRBD1 (6 bases). Germline V gene lookup returns CDR1 SGHNT and CDR2 YENEEA. V was cut by 5 bases and J by 1 base, with 17 bases left in between. The CDR3 runs 17 residues. The CDR3 region has the DNA TGTGCCAGCAGCACCCCGACAGGAAGGTTGAACACCGGGGAGCTGTTTTTT. Protein: CASSTPTGRLNTGELFF.

This CDR3 is CASSVDAGSQPQHF. The CDR3 DNA reads TGTGCCAGCAGCGTAGATGCGGGAAGTCAGCCCCAGCATTTT. This chain joins TRBV9 and TRBJ1-5; D not certain. Trimming stripped 0 bases from V and 6 bases from J, with 10 bases between. This CDR3 has 14 residues. Germline values: CDR1 SGDLS, CDR2 YYNGEE.

The V gene is TRBV27, the J gene TRBJ2-7, with 8 bases lining up with TRBD1. The germline CDR1 and CDR2 sequences are MNHEY and SMNVEV (reference sequence). V shed 0 bases and J 10 bases; nucleotides not matched to a gene: 5. This CDR3 contains 13 residues. The CDR3 sequence: CASSLSPGGPQYF. CDR3 in DNA: TGTGCCAGCAGTTTATCCCCAGGGGGCCCCCAGTACTTC.

This chain links TRBV29-1 with TRBJ2-7; D gene unclear. The CDR3 has 13 residues. The ends were cut back, 4 bases at V and 2 bases at J, with 12 bases in the middle. Germline V CDR1 and CDR2: SQVTM, ANQGSEA. The CDR3 DNA sequence: TGCAGCGTTGCCGGCAGGCTAACCTACGAGCAGTACTTC. Translating gives CSVAGRLTYEQYF.

The chain recombines TRBV9 with TRBJ2-1; D possibly corresponds to TRBD2 (6 bases). V lost 1 base, J lost 5 bases, and 22 bases lay in between. CDR3 length: 18 amino acids. Germline loops: CDR1 SGDLS, CDR2 YYNGEE. The CDR3 region is CASSVPRGEEVGDNEQFF. CDR3 coding DNA: TGTGCCAGCAGCGTACCGCGAGGGGAGGAGGTAGGTGACAATGAGCAGTTCTTC.

V gene TRBV11-2 combines with J gene TRBJ2-3; a possible D gene is TRBD2 (5 bases). CDR3 length equals 14 residues. V lost 0 bases and J 4 bases, leaving 8 bases between the germline ends. Germline lookup yields CDR1 SGHAT and CDR2 FQNNGV. In DNA form, the CDR3 reads TGTGCCAGCAGCTTAGATCGGCGGGCAGATACGCAGTATTTT. Its protein product is CASSLDRRADTQYF.

V usage is TRBV2 and J usage is TRBJ1-1; D perhaps matches TRBD1 (5 bases). This CDR3 comprises 12 residues. V lost 1 base to trimming and J lost 9 bases, with 9 bases between them. Germline-derived CDR1 and CDR2 are SNHLY and FYNNEI. The DNA for the CDR3 is TGTGCCAGCAGTGAAGGGAGGGGACAAGCTTTCTTT. Its protein product is CASSEGRGQAFF.

The chain has TRBV7-9 and TRBJ2-5; D gene ambiguous. Trimming stripped 6 bases from V and 5 bases from J, with 13 bases between. This CDR3 is built from 13 residues. Germline V gene data show CDR1 as SEHNR and CDR2 as FQNEAQ (reference sequence). DNA for the CDR3: TGTGCCAGCAGGAACCCTTCCGGGGAGACCCAGTACTTC. It specifies CASRNPSGETQYF.

The V call is TRBV10-2, the J call TRBJ1-5, with 8 nucleotides matching TRBD1. Germline CDR1 WSHSY, CDR2 SAAADI. With 10 bases clipped from V and 5 bases from J, the junction kept 7 bases outside the gene matches. This CDR3 contains 13 residues. Here the CDR3 DNA reads TGCGCCACGTGGACAGGGAGCGATCAGCCCCAGCATTTT. Translated, it gives CATWTGSDQPQHF.

CDR3 DNA sequence: TGTGCCAGCAGTTTCGGGACTAGCGGGAGTTGGAACGAGCAGTACTTC. Translation: CASSFGTSGSWNEQYF. The chain is built from TRBV6-6 and TRBJ2-7, with TRBD2 matching 14 bases. Germline V lookup: CDR1 MNHNY, CDR2 SVGAGI (reference sequence). The CDR3 spans 16 residues. V was clipped by 4 bases and J by 5 bases; unmatched bases: 7.

This clone was counted once. The chain joins TRBV6-6 to TRBJ1-2; 8 bases line up with TRBD1. The CDR3 consists of 16 residues. The trim removed 0 bases at V and 7 bases at J, leaving 10 bases unmatched. CDR1 MNHNY and CDR2 SVGAGI come from the germline V gene (reference sequence). DNA of the CDR3: TGTGCCAGCAGTTACTCGAATCGGCAGGGGGCGAGTGGCTACACCTTC. Translated, it gives CASSYSNRQGASGYTF.

Points on this clone: Other nucleotide sequences in the sample specify the same CDR3. The rearrangement links TRBV7-9 to TRBJ2-5; 7 bases agree with TRBD1. Per the germline V gene, CDR1 is SEHNR and CDR2 is FQNEAQ (reference sequence). The CDR3 totals 13 residues. Trimming took 0 bases from V and 5 from J; bases not matched to a gene: 0. DNA for the CDR3: TGTGCCAGCAGCTTAGCAGGGGGCGAGACCCAGTACTTC. Its protein product is CASSLAGGETQYF.

This clone was seen a handful of times. In nucleotides, the CDR3 is TGTGCCTGGGCCAGCTCCAGGGTAGGGACTGAAGCTTTCTTT. The encoded protein is CAWASSRVGTEAFF. The rearrangement joins TRBV30 to TRBJ1-1, with a tentative D call TRBD1 (5 bases). Deletions cut 5 bases from V and 5 bases from J, with 18 bases between. Germline assignment: CDR1 GTSNPN and CDR2 SVGIG (reference sequence). The CDR3 sequence is 14 residues long. Full variable domain (outside the CDR3, taken from reference TRBV30 and TRBJ1-1): SQTIHQWPATLVQPVGSPLSLECTVEGTSNPNLYWYRQAAGRGLQLLFYSVGIGQISSEVPQNLSASRPQDRQFILSSKKLLLSDSGFYLCAWASSRVGTEAFFGQGTRLTVV.

This clone is a singleton in its sample. The chain has TRBV30 and TRBJ1-2; TRBD1 might be the D (5 bases). Trimming pared 7 bases from V and 8 bases from J, leaving 14 bases between. The CDR3 is made up of 11 amino acids. Germline V gene data show CDR1 as GTSNPN and CDR2 as SVGIG (reference sequence). CDR3: CAFWGVGGYTF. The DNA of the CDR3 is TGTGCCTTTTGGGGGGTTGGGGGCTACACCTTC.

The CDR3 nucleotides are TGTGCCAGCAGTGACTGGAGGGACTATGGCTACACCTTC. As protein: CASSDWRDYGYTF. This chain joins TRBV6-4 and TRBJ1-2; no definite D call. CDR3 length: 13 residues. Germline V gene sequence: CDR1 MRHNA, CDR2 SNTAGT. Trimming left V 1 base short and J 3 bases short, with 6 bases between.

The chain joins TRBV7-3 to TRBJ2-1; D is uncertain. CDR1 and CDR2 from the germline V gene are SGHTA and FQGTGA. This CDR3 is 12 amino acids long. V lost 2 bases to trimming and J lost 5 bases, with 4 bases between them. CDR3 bases: TGTGCCAGCAGCTTAGGGCACAATGAGCAGTTCTTC. It is translated as CASSLGHNEQFF.

This chain links TRBV2 with TRBJ1-5; no firm D call. Per germline, CDR1 SNHLY and CDR2 FYNNEI. Trimming pared 4 bases from V and 4 bases from J, leaving 11 bases between. The CDR3 runs to 14 residues. CDR3 coding DNA: TGTGCCAGCAGTGGACTAAGGACGAATCAGCCCCAGCATTTT. As protein: CASSGLRTNQPQHF. The whole variable domain, remainder taken from reference TRBV2 and TRBJ1-5, is EPEVTQTPSHQVTQMGQEVILRCVPISNHLYFYWYRQILGQKVEFLVSFYNNEISEKSEIFDDQFSVERPDGSNFTLKIRSTKLEDSAMYFCASSGLRTNQPQHFGDGTRLSIL.